Below, 23 T cell receptor beta chains from the same sample are listed, as sequenced in a study. TCRdb passed the RT-PCR reads through MiXCR, listing each CDR3 protein once. This sample carries more than 600,000 distinct CDR3 sequences, more than 13% of them seen once, and the ten largest clones take 3.6%. What was sequenced was memory CD4+ T cells from blood. Receptors were obtained from a female donor in good health, serving as a healthy control.

A note on this clonotype: With a much larger clone just one base away, this may be a read error. V usage is TRBV5-1 and J usage is TRBJ2-3, with 11 bases fitting TRBD2. The germline V gene encodes CDR1 SGHRS and CDR2 YFSETQ. The CDR3 spans 14 residues. Trimming at V came to 5 bases and at J to 5 bases, leaving 4 bases not matched to a gene. The CDR3 region has the DNA TGCGCCAGCAGTTTCGGGACTAGCGGAGATACGCAGTATTTT. It translates to CASSFGTSGDTQYF.

This clonotype was picked up a small number of times. This chain's CDR3 is CASSLPYTRLGTDTQYF. The CDR3 DNA follows: TGTGCCAGCAGCTTGCCCTACACTAGGCTGGGCACAGATACGCAGTATTTT. The chain is built from TRBV5-8 and TRBJ2-3, with D possibly matching TRBD2 (5 bases). In germline, CDR1 is SGHTS, CDR2 YDEGEE. The CDR3 has 17 residues. V shed 1 base and J shed 1 base, with 16 bases lying between them.

The V and J genes are TRBV5-5 and TRBJ1-1; unclear D gene. CDR1 is SGHKS and CDR2 is YYEKEE in the germline V gene (reference sequence). Trimming took 6 bases from V and 5 from J, leaving 8 bases between them. The CDR3 consists of 11 residues. The chain's CDR3 is CASIIRTEAFF. CDR3 bases: TGTGCCAGCATAATAAGGACTGAAGCTTTCTTT.

This clonotype was counted at least ten times. This chain uses TRBV20-1 with TRBJ2-3; no firm D call. Trimming pared 5 bases from V and 1 base from J, leaving 16 bases between. This CDR3 spans 15 amino acids. Germline CDR1 is DFQATT and CDR2 is SNEGSKA (reference sequence). The CDR3 bases are TGCAGTGCTCAACCCCCACTATACGGCACAGATACGCAGTATTTT. Its translation is CSAQPPLYGTDTQYF.

This clonotype was seen ten or more times. The chain links TRBV15 to TRBJ1-1; 8 bases match TRBD1. V lost 1 base, J lost 6 bases, and 16 bases stayed unmatched. From germline, CDR1 is LNHNV and CDR2 YYDKDF (reference sequence). The CDR3 runs to 18 residues. As DNA, the CDR3 is TGTGCCACCAGCAGAGTCACAGGGGGGAAAGAGTGGAGGTCTGAAGCTTTCTTT. Protein: CATSRVTGGKEWRSEAFF.

This clonotype has at least ten counts. The rearrangement joins TRBV5-6 to TRBJ2-1; 9 nucleotides agree with TRBD1. Germline V gene sequence: CDR1 SGHDT, CDR2 YYEEEE. The CDR3 has 13 residues. After removal of 1 base from V and 8 bases from J, the junction contained 1 base not matched to a gene. CDR3 amino acids: CASSLRDRDEQFF. The CDR3 DNA reads TGTGCCAGCAGCTTGAGGGACAGGGATGAGCAGTTCTTC.

This rearrangement joins TRBV12-3 or TRBV12-4 to TRBJ1-1, with D unresolved. The CDR3 loop spans 11 amino acids. V was cut by 1 base and J by 12 bases, with 9 bases left in between. For the CDR3, the DNA is TGTGCCAGCAGTTTAGGAATTAACTCTTTCTTT. Translating it yields CASSLGINSFF.

This clonotype was recorded a few times. The chain has TRBV12-3 or TRBV12-4 and TRBJ2-1; no firm D call. This CDR3 region has 13 residues. Trimming stripped 7 bases from V and 3 bases from J, with 10 bases between. The CDR3 DNA reads as TGTGCCAGCAATTTCGACGGCTACAATGAGCAGTTCTTC. Protein sequence: CASNFDGYNEQFF.

This clonotype occurred many times. This chain joins TRBV6-2 or TRBV6-3 and TRBJ1-2; 7 nucleotides match TRBD1. This CDR3 contains 15 residues. The ends lost 6 bases at V and 6 bases at J; junction bases unmatched: 13. Germline V gene sequence: CDR1 MNHEY, CDR2 SVGEGT. The CDR3 coding sequence is TGTGCCAGCAGGGACCGAACTACAGGGGCGGATGGCTACACCTTC. It codes for CASRDRTTGADGYTF.

This clonotype was found many times. V is TRBV6-5 and J is TRBJ2-1, with 9 positions matching TRBD2. J lost 3 bases, V lost 5 bases, and 8 bases had no gene match. This CDR3 spans 16 amino acids. Germline assignment: CDR1 MNHEY and CDR2 SVGAGI. The CDR3 DNA reads as TGTGCCAGCAGTCCCTGGACTAGCGCCGGCTACAATGAGCAGTTCTTC. This gives the protein CASSPWTSAGYNEQFF.

The rearrangement joins TRBV7-2 to TRBJ2-1, with 7 bases that match TRBD2. V lost 3 bases and J lost 5; bases outside the gene matches: 13. The V gene's germline CDR1 is SGHTA and CDR2 FQGNSA. The CDR3 covers 17 residues. CDR3 nucleotides: TGTGCCAGCAGCTTCGGAGGGGCAGCGGGACCCCACAATGAGCAGTTCTTC. This translates into CASSFGGAAGPHNEQFF. Filled out from reference TRBV7-2 and TRBJ2-1, the complete variable domain reads GAGVSQSPSNKVTEKGKDVELRCDPISGHTALYWYRQSLGQGLEFLIYFQGNSAPDKSGLPSDRFSAERTGGSVSTLTIQRTQQEDSAVYLCASSFGGAAGPHNEQFFGPGTRLTVL.

The J gene is TRBJ1-2, the V gene TRBV4-1; tentatively, D is TRBD1 (6 bases). V lost 0 bases and J lost 0, with 14 bases in between. Per the germline V gene, CDR1 is MGHRA and CDR2 is YSYEKL. The CDR3 is made up of 17 amino acids. CDR3 bases: TGCGCCAGCAGCCAAGATCCGAGACAGGCCACTAACTATGGCTACACCTTC. This encodes CASSQDPRQATNYGYTF.

This clonotype came up a few times. The rearrangement links TRBV6-6 to TRBJ2-7; 8 nucleotides match TRBD1. J lost 1 base, V lost 6 bases, and 5 bases had no gene match. The germline gives CDR1 MNHNY, CDR2 SVGAGI (reference sequence). This CDR3 is built from 14 residues. The CDR3 region has the DNA TGTGCCAGCAGCGACAGGGGCAATTCCTACGAGCAGTACTTC. Translating gives CASSDRGNSYEQYF.

The V gene is TRBV5-1, the J gene TRBJ2-2, with 7 bases fitting TRBD1. The CDR3 is made up of 15 amino acids. Germline CDR1 and CDR2: SGHRS and YFSETQ. V was pared by 8 bases and J by 1 base, with 8 bases of the junction left unmatched. CDR3 bases: TGCGCCAGTCAACCCGACAGGGTGAACACCGGGGAGCTGTTTTTT. This gives the protein CASQPDRVNTGELFF.

This clonotype was detected many times. This chain joins TRBV20-1 and TRBJ2-5, with 7 bases that match TRBD1. The length of the CDR3 is 13 residues. Unmatched junction bases numbered 3, after V lost 0 bases and J lost 5 bases. The V gene's germline CDR1 is DFQATT and CDR2 SNEGSKA (reference sequence). The CDR3 nucleotides are TGCAGTGCTAGAGAACAGGGGTGGGAGACCCAGTACTTC. It translates to CSAREQGWETQYF.

The chain is built from TRBV24-1 and TRBJ1-2; the match to TRBD1 covers 7 bases. Germline CDR1 KGHDR, CDR2 SFDVKD. CDR3 length equals 13 residues. V was pared by 1 base and J by 8 bases, with 3 bases of the junction left unmatched. DNA of the CDR3: TGTGCCACCAGTGATTTCAGGGGGGACGGCTACACCTTC. Its protein product is CATSDFRGDGYTF.

This clonotype was seen a few times. The chain links TRBV4-3 to TRBJ1-4; possible D gene TRBD1, 5 bases. The CDR3 length is 17 residues. Germline CDR1 reads LGHNA; CDR2 reads YSLEER. V lost 1 base and J 0 bases, leaving 12 bases between the germline ends. The CDR3 sequence: CASSQGGTVATNEKLFF. CDR3 in DNA: TGCGCCAGCAGCCAAGGAGGGACGGTTGCAACTAATGAAAAACTGTTTTTT.

This clonotype was seen a handful of times. The rearrangement links TRBV7-9 to TRBJ2-1; D uncertain. V shed 6 bases and J shed 10 bases, with 10 bases lying between them. CDR3 length: 11 residues. Germline CDR1 reads SEHNR; CDR2 reads FQNEAQ (reference sequence). The CDR3 region has the DNA TGTGCCAGCAGGACCCGGCAGGAGCAGTTCTTC. It is translated as CASRTRQEQFF. Variable domain in full (rest from reference TRBV7-9 and TRBJ2-1): DTGVSQNPRHKITKRGQNVTFRCDPISEHNRLYWYRQTLGQGPEFLTYFQNEAQLEKSRLLSDRFSAERPKGSFSTLEIQRTEQGDSAMYLCASRTRQEQFFGPGTRLTVL.

There are many counts of this clonotype. The chain is built from TRBV12-3 or TRBV12-4 and TRBJ2-7; no clear D gene. V lost 6 bases to trimming and J lost 3 bases, with 6 bases between them. The CDR3 has 11 residues. CDR3 in DNA: TGTGCCAGCAGCAACAACTACGAGCAGTACTTC. Protein product: CASSNNYEQYF.

This clonotype was seen at least ten times. The chain links TRBV20-1 to TRBJ2-7; D may match TRBD1 or TRBD2 (6 bases each). Germline CDR1 reads DFQATT; CDR2 reads SNEGSKA (reference sequence). This CDR3 spans 15 amino acids. The germline V and J ends were trimmed by 5 bases and 0 bases, with 17 bases remaining between them. The chain's CDR3 is CSARKGVGLSYEQYF. CDR3 bases: TGCAGTGCTCGGAAGGGGGTGGGACTCTCCTACGAGCAGTACTTC.

There are a few counts of this clonotype. The chain has TRBV5-1 and TRBJ2-2; 9 bases match TRBD1. After removal of 5 bases from V and 4 bases from J, the junction contained 9 bases not matched to a gene. CDR1 is SGHRS, CDR2 YFSETQ, per germline. CDR3 length equals 16 residues. The CDR3 loop reads CASRPTTGGSTGELFF. The CDR3 DNA reads TGCGCCAGCAGACCTACTACAGGGGGCAGCACCGGGGAGCTGTTTTTT.

This clonotype was seen a few times. V gene TRBV12-2 combines with J gene TRBJ2-7; TRBD2 is taken as the D call from the table, unchecked against the DNA. TRBV12-2 is flagged as a pseudogene. CDR3 size: 15 residues. The CDR3 region is CASRLLPPLGYEQYF. Written as DNA, the CDR3 is TGTGCAAGTCGCTTACTCCCTCCCCTGGGCTACGAGCAGTACTTC.

The chain recombines TRBV6-5 with TRBJ2-1, with 8 bases aligning to TRBD2. Germline CDR1 is MNHEY and CDR2 is SVGAGI. The CDR3 is 16 amino acids. The trim removed 0 bases at V and 5 bases at J, leaving 6 bases unmatched. The CDR3 DNA follows: TGTGCCAGCAGTTACTCTGGCGGGGGGCGTCACAATGAGCAGTTCTTC. Translated: CASSYSGGGRHNEQFF.